Below are 17 T cell receptor beta chains sequenced from a single sample in a study of CD8 T cells in Susac syndrome. With random hexamers, roughly 0.45 to 1 ug RNA was reverse transcribed. TCRdb independently ran MiXCR on the immunoSEQ multiplex PCR reads; one entry per CDR3 protein. Among about 400,000 distinct CDR3 sequences listed, around 85% were seen once. The source material was CD8+ T cells from PBMCs. The receptors come from a human donor with multiple sclerosis.

The rearrangement links TRBV15 to TRBJ1-6; D is uncertain. CDR3 length: 15 residues. The V end lost 1 base, the J end lost 7 bases, and 11 bases lay between the germline ends. The germline V gene encodes CDR1 LNHNV and CDR2 YYDKDF (reference sequence). CDR3: CATSRGAVLNSPLHF. The CDR3 coding sequence is TGTGCCACCAGCAGAGGGGCAGTTCTGAATTCACCCCTCCACTTT.

This clonotype came up once. J is TRBJ1-2 and V is TRBV15; possible D gene TRBD1, 5 bases. The CDR3 has 13 residues. Per the germline V gene, CDR1 is LNHNV and CDR2 is YYDKDF (reference sequence). Trimming pared 2 bases from V and 8 bases from J, leaving 12 bases between. CDR3 sequence (DNA): TGTGCCACCAGCAGATCGGGACTTGGGGGCTACACCTTC. Translated, it gives CATSRSGLGGYTF.

The rearrangement links TRBV19 to TRBJ2-7; 7 bases are shared with TRBD1. The junction had 7 bases not matched to a gene; V was cut back by 5 bases and J by 0 bases. Germline CDR1 reads LNHDA; CDR2 reads SQIVND (reference sequence). The CDR3 covers 15 residues. CDR3 sequence: CASSPRDSLSYEQYF. DNA of the CDR3: TGTGCCAGTAGTCCTCGGGACAGCCTCTCCTACGAGCAGTACTTC.

The chain joins TRBV4-1 to TRBJ1-2; 8 bases agree with TRBD1. The germline V gene encodes CDR1 MGHRA and CDR2 YSYEKL. Losses at the gene ends were 5 bases for V and 3 bases for J; bases not matched to a gene: 5. CDR3 length equals 14 residues. CDR3 amino acids: CASSSQTGDYGYTF. Written as DNA, the CDR3 is TGCGCCAGCAGCTCCCAGACAGGGGACTATGGCTACACCTTC.

The chain employs TRBV7-9 and TRBJ2-1; D is possibly TRBD1 or TRBD2 (5 bases each). V was shortened by 5 bases and J by 9 bases, with 23 bases between the two germline ends. This CDR3 is 16 amino acids long. Germline CDR1 and CDR2: SEHNR and FQNEAQ (reference sequence). In DNA form, the CDR3 reads TGTGCCAGCAGCCCTACTGCTGACGGGAAGGGGCTTGAGCAGTTCTTC. It encodes CASSPTADGKGLEQFF.

V is TRBV4-1 and J is TRBJ1-2; TRBD1 is a possible D gene (6 bases). V was cut by 2 bases and J by 5 bases, with 15 bases left in between. Per the germline V gene, CDR1 is MGHRA and CDR2 is YSYEKL. The CDR3 is 15 amino acids. The CDR3 here is CASSQPGGPLYGYTF. Here the CDR3 DNA reads TGCGCCAGCAGCCAACCTGGGGGGCCCTTGTATGGCTACACCTTC.

The CDR3 protein is CASGWSPAYEQYF. The CDR3 nucleotides read TGTGCCAGCGGGTGGAGCCCAGCCTACGAGCAGTACTTC. The chain has TRBV6-2 or TRBV6-3 and TRBJ2-7; D gene ambiguous. V lost 8 bases to trimming and J lost 2 bases, with 13 bases between them. The CDR3 has 13 residues. Per the germline V gene, CDR1 is MNHEY and CDR2 is SVGEGT.

The chain is built from TRBV20-1 and TRBJ2-1; no clear D. From germline, CDR1 is DFQATT and CDR2 SNEGSKA (reference sequence). The V gene lost 2 bases and the J gene lost 0 bases, with 11 bases spanning the gap. The CDR3 length is 15 residues. In nucleotides, the CDR3 is TGCAGTGCTAGAAGTACTCTGAGCTCCTACAATGAGCAGTTCTTC. It codes for CSARSTLSSYNEQFF.

J is TRBJ2-3 and V is TRBV7-9; possible D gene TRBD1, 7 bases. CDR3 length equals 16 residues. V was shortened by 1 base and J by 4 bases, with 15 bases between the two germline ends. The V gene's germline CDR1 is SEHNR and CDR2 FQNEAQ (reference sequence). CDR3 bases: TGTGCCAGCAGCTTAGTAGTGCAGGGGGGCGCAGATACGCAGTATTTT. It yields the protein CASSLVVQGGADTQYF.

This CDR3 is CSVAGLSGAYNEQFF. CDR3 nucleotide sequence: TGCAGTGTAGCGGGGCTTAGCGGGGCCTACAATGAGCAGTTCTTC. This sequence joins TRBV20-1 and TRBJ2-1, with 8 bases identical to TRBD2. The trim removed 7 bases at V and 2 bases at J, leaving 10 bases unmatched. The V gene's germline CDR1 is DFQATT and CDR2 SNEGSKA (reference sequence). The length of the CDR3 is 15 residues.

The CDR3 here is CASSGAGSHTDTQYF. The CDR3 nucleotides read TGCGCCAGCAGCGGGGCCGGGAGCCACACAGATACGCAGTATTTT. The chain employs TRBV5-1 and TRBJ2-3; a possible D gene is TRBD2 (6 bases). There are 15 residues in the CDR3. V was pared by 4 bases and J by 2 bases, with 14 bases between. From germline, CDR1 is SGHRS and CDR2 YFSETQ.

This clonotype has more than one count but fewer than ten. CDR3 in DNA: TGTGCCAGCAGCTTAGGCTGGAACACTGAAGCTTTCTTT. Protein sequence: CASSLGWNTEAFF. V gene TRBV7-6 combines with J gene TRBJ1-1; D gene unclear. Germline loops: CDR1 SGHVS, CDR2 FNYEAQ. This CDR3 is 13 amino acids long. V gave up 1 base and J gave up 1 base, with 4 bases separating them.

This clonotype was detected once. The rearrangement uses TRBV28 and TRBJ2-1; tentatively, D is TRBD1 or TRBD2 (5 bases each). The CDR3 totals 12 residues. CDR1 and CDR2 from the germline V gene are MDHEN and SYDVKM. The V end was cut by 8 bases, the J end by 9 bases, with 14 bases between. The CDR3 bases are TGTGCCAGCTGTATCCCTGGGGGTGAGCAGTTCTTC. Its protein product is CASCIPGGEQFF.

This chain joins TRBV5-1 and TRBJ2-1; D gene unclear. V was clipped by 3 bases and J by 5 bases, with 9 bases between them. The CDR3 runs to 13 residues. The V gene's germline CDR1 is SGHRS and CDR2 YFSETQ. The CDR3 DNA is TGCGCCAGCAGCTGGGTAGGTGACAATGAGCAGTTCTTC. It specifies CASSWVGDNEQFF.

The chain combines TRBV10-2 with TRBJ2-7, with 11 bases identical to TRBD2. V shed 5 bases, J shed 2 bases, and the junction held 11 bases outside the gene matches. The CDR3 extends over 17 amino acids. Germline V gene sequence: CDR1 WSHSY, CDR2 SAAADI. CDR3 nucleotides: TGCGCCAGCAGTCCTCGACTAGCGGGAACACCCCCCTACGAGCAGTACTTC. Amino acid sequence: CASSPRLAGTPPYEQYF.

This chain connects TRBV27 to TRBJ2-1, with a tentative D call TRBD2 (5 bases). From germline, CDR1 is MNHEY and CDR2 SMNVEV (reference sequence). The CDR3 runs 14 residues. V lost 4 bases and J 3 bases, leaving 10 bases between the germline ends. In DNA, the CDR3 is TGTGCCAGCAGTTGGACGAGGGACTACAATGAGCAGTTCTTC. Protein sequence: CASSWTRDYNEQFF.

This clonotype was counted a few times. This chain uses TRBV7-9 with TRBJ2-5; 8 nucleotides match TRBD2. Trimming removed 4 bases from V and 4 bases from J; junction bases left unmatched: 17. The CDR3 covers 18 residues. CDR1 is SEHNR and CDR2 is FQNEAQ in the germline V gene (reference sequence). The CDR3 bases are TGTGCCAGCAGCTCACACAGGGTTGCGGGGGGATTGGGAGAGACCCAGTACTTC. The encoded protein is CASSSHRVAGGLGETQYF.